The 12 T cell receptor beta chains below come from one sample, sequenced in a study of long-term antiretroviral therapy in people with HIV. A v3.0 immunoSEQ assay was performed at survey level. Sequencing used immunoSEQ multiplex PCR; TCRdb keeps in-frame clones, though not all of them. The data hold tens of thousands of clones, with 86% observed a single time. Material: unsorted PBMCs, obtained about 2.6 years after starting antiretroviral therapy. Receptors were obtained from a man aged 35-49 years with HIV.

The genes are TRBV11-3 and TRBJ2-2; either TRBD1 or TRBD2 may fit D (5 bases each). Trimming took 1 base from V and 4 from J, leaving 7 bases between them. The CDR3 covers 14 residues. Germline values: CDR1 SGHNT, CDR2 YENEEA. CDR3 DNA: TGTGCCAGCAGCTTAGCAGGGACCACCGGGGAGCTGTTTTTT. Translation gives CASSLAGTTGELFF.

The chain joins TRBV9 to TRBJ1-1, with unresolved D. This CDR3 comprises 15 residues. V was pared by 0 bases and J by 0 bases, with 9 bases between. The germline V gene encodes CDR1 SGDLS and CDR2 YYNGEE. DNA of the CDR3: TGTGCCAGCAGCGTAGCGGGCGGATTGAACACTGAAGCTTTCTTT. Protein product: CASSVAGGLNTEAFF. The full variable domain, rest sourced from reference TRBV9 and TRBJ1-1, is DSGVTQTPKHLITATGQRVTLRCSPRSGDLSVYWYQQSLDQGLQFLIQYYNGEERAKGNILERFSAQQFPDLHSELNLSSLELGDSALYFCASSVAGGLNTEAFFGQGTRLTVV.

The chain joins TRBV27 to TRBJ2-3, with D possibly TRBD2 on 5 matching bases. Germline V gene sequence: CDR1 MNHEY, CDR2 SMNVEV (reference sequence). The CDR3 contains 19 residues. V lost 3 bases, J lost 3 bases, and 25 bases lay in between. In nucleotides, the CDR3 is TGTGCCAGCAGTTTCCGGTCTAGCTTCTCCTTTAGAGAGACAGATACGCAGTATTTT. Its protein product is CASSFRSSFSFRETDTQYF.

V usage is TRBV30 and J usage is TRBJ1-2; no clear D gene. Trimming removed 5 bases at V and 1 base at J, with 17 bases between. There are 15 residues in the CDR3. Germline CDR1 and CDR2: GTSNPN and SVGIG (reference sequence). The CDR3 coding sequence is TGTGCCTGGGGACCTGGGGAGATGATTAACTATGGCTACACCTTC. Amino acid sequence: CAWGPGEMINYGYTF.

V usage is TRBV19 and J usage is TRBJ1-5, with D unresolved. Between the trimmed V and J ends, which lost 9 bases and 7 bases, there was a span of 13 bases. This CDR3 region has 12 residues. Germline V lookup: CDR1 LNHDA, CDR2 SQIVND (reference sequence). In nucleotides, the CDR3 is TGTGCCAGCACCGATGGTTGGCAGCCCCAGCATTTT. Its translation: CASTDGWQPQHF.

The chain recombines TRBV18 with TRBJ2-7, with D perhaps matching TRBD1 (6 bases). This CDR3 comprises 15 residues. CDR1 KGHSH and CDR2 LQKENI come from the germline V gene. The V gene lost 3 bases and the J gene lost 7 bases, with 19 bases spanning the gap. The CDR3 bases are TGTGCCAGCTCACCTACGGGGCAGGGGATTCAAGAGCAGTACTTC. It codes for CASSPTGQGIQEQYF.

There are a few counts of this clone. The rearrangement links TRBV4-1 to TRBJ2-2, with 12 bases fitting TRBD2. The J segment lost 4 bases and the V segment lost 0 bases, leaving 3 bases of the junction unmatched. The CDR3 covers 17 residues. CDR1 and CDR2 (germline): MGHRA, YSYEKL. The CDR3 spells CASSQDRLAGVTGELFF. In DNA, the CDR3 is TGCGCCAGCAGCCAAGATCGACTAGCGGGAGTCACCGGGGAGCTGTTTTTT.

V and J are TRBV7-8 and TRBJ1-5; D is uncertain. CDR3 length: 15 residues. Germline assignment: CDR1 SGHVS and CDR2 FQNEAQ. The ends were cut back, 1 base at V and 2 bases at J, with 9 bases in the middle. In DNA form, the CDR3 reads TGTGCCAGCAGCTTAGTAGGGATCGGCAATCAGCCCCAGCATTTT. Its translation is CASSLVGIGNQPQHF.

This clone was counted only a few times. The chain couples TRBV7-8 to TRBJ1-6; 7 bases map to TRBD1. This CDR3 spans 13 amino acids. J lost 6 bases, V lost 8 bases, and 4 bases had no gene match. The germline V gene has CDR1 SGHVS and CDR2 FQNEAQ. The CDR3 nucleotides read TGTGCCAGCGAACAGGGGAGTAATTCACCCCTCCACTTT. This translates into CASEQGSNSPLHF. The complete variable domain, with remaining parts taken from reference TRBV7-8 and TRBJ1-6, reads GAGVSQSPRYKVAKRGQDVALRCDPISGHVSLFWYQQALGQGPEFLTYFQNEAQLDKSGLPSDRFFAERPEGSVSTLKIQRTQQEDSAVYLCASEQGSNSPLHFGNGTRLTVT.

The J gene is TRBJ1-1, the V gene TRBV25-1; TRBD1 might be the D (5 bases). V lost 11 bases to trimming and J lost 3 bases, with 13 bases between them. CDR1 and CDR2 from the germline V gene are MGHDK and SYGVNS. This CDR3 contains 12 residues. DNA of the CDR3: TGTGCCGCGCGGGGCTGGGACACTGAAGCTTTCTTT. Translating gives CAARGWDTEAFF.

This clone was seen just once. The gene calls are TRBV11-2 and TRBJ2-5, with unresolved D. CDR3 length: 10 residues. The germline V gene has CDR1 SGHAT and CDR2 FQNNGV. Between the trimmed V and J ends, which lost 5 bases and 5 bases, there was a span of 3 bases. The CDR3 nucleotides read TGTGCCAGCAGCGGGGAGACCCAGTACTTC. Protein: CASSGETQYF. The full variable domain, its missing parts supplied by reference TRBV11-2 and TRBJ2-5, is EAGVAQSPRYKIIEKRQSVAFWCNPISGHATLYWYQQILGQGPKLLIQFQNNGVVDDSQLPKDRFSAERLKGVDSTLKIQPAKLEDSAVYLCASSGETQYFGPGTRLLVL.

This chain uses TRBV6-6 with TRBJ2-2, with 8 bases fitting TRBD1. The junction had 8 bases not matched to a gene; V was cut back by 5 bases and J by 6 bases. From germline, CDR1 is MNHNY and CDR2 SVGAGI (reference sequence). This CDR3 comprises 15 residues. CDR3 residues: CASSLDRDGAGELFF. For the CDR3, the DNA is TGTGCCAGCAGTCTGGACAGGGACGGCGCCGGGGAGCTGTTTTTT.